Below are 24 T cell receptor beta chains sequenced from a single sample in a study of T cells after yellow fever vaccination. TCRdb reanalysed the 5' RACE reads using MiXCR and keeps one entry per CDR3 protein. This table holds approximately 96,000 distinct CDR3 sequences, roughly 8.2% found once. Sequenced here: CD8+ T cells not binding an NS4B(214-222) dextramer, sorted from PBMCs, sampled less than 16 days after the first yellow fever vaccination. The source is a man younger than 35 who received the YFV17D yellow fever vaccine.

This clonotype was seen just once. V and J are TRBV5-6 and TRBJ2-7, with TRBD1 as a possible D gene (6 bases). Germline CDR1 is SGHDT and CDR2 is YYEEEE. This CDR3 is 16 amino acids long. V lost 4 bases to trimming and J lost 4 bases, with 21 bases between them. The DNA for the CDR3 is TGTGCCAGCAGCGACACCCAACAGGGATATTATTACGAGCAGTACTTC. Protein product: CASSDTQQGYYYEQYF.

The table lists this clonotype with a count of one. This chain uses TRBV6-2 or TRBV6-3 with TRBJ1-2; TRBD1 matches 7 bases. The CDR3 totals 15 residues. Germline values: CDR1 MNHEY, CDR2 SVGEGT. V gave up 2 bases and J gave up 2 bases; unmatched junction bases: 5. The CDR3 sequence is CASSYPDRFNYGYTF. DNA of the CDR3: TGTGCCAGCAGTTACCCGGACAGGTTCAACTATGGCTACACCTTC.

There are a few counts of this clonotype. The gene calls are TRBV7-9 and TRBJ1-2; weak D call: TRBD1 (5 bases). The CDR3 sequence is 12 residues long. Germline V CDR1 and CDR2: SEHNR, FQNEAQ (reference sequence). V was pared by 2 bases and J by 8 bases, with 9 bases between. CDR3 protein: CASSLTGVGYTF. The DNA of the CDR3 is TGTGCCAGCAGCTTAACGGGGGTCGGCTACACCTTC.

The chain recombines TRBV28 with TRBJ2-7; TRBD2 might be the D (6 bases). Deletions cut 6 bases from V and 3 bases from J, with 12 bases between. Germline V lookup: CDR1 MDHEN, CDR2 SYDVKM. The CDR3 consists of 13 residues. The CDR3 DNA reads TGTGCCAGCAGCCCGGGGGTAGGCTACGAGCAGTACGTC. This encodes CASSPGVGYEQYV.

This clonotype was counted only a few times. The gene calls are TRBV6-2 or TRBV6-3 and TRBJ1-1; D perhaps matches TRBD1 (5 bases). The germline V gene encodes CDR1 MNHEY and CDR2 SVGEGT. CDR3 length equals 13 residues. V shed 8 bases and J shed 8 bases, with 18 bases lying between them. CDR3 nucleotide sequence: TGTGCCAGCTGTTGGATGGTTGGGGACGAAGCTTTCTTT. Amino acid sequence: CASCWMVGDEAFF.

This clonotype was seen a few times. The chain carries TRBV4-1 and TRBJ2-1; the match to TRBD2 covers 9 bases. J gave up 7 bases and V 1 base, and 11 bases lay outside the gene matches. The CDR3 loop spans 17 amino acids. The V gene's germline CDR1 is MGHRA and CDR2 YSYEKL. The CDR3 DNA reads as TGCGCCAGCAGCCAAGCTGGCCTCCTAGCGGGGATGAATGAGCAGTTCTTC. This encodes CASSQAGLLAGMNEQFF.

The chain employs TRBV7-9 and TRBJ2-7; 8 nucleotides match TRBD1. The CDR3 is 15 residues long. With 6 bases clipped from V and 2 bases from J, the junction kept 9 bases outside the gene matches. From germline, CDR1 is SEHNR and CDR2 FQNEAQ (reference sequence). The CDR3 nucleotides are TGTGCCAGCAGGCCTCCGGGACAGGCCACCTACGAGCAGTACTTC. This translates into CASRPPGQATYEQYF.

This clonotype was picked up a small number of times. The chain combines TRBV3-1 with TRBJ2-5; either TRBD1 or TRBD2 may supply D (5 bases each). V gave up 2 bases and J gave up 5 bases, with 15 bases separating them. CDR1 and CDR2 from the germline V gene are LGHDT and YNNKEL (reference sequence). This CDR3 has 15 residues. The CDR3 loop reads CASSQRGESSETQYF. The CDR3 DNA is TGTGCCAGCAGCCAAAGGGGAGAATCTTCGGAGACCCAGTACTTC.

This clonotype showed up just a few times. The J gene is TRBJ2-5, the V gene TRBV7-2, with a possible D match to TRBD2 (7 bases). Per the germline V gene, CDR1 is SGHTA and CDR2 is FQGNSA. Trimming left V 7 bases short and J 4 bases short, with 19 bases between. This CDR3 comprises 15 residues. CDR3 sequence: CASNSVGGPGETQYF. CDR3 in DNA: TGTGCCAGCAATTCCGTGGGGGGGCCGGGAGAGACCCAGTACTTC.

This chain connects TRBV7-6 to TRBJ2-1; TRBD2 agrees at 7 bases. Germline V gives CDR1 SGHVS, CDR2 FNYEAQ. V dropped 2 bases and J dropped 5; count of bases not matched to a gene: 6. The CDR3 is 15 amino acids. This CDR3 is CASSLTLALNNEQFF. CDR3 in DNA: TGTGCCAGCAGCTTAACACTAGCGCTAAACAATGAGCAGTTCTTC.

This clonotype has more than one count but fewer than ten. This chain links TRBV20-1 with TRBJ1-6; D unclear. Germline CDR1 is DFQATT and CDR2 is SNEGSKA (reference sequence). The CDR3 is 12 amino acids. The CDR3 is CTGKVNDSPLHF. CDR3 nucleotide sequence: TGCACCGGGAAAGTCAATGATTCACCCCTCCACTTT.

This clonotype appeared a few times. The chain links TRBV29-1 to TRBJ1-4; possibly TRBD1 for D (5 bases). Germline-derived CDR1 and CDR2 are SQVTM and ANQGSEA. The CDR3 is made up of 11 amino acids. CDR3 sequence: CSARVGEKLFF. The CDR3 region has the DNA TGCAGTGCCAGGGTCGGTGAAAAACTGTTTTTT.

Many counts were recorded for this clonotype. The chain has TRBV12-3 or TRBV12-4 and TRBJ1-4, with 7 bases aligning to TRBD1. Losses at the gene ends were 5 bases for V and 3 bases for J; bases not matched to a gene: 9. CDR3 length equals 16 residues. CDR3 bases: TGTGCCAGCAGTGGCGGGACAGCGGGTGCTAATGAAAAACTGTTTTTT. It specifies CASSGGTAGANEKLFF.

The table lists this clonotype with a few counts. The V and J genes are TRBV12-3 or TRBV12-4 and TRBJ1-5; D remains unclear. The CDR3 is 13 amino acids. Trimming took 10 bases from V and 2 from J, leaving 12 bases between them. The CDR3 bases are TGTGCCACCGCCACCCTGGGCAATCAGCCCCAGCATTTT. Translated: CATATLGNQPQHF.

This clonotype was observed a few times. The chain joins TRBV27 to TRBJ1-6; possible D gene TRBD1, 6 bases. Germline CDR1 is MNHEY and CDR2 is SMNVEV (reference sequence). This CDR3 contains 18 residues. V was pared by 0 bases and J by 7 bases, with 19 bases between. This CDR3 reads CASSLSAIGGRRNSPLHF. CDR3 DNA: TGTGCCAGCAGTTTATCGGCTATAGGGGGGCGGAGGAATTCACCCCTCCACTTT.

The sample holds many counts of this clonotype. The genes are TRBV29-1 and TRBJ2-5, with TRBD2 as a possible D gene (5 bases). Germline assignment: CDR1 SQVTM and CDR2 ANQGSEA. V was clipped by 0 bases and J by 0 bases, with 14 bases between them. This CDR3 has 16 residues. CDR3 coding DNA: TGCAGCGTTGAAGATCCGACTATTCTGTACCAAGAGACCCAGTACTTC. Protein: CSVEDPTILYQETQYF.

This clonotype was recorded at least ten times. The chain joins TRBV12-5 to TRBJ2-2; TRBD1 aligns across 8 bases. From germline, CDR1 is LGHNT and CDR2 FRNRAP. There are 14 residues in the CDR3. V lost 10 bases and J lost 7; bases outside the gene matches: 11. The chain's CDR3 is CATEAGQGIGELFF. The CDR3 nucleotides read TGTGCTACTGAGGCCGGACAGGGCATCGGGGAGCTGTTTTTT.

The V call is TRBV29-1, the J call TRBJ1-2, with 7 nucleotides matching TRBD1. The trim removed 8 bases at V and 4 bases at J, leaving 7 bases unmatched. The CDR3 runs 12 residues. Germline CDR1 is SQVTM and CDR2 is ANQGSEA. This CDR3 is CSSDRESYGYTF. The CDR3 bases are TGCAGCTCCGACAGGGAGAGCTATGGCTACACCTTC.

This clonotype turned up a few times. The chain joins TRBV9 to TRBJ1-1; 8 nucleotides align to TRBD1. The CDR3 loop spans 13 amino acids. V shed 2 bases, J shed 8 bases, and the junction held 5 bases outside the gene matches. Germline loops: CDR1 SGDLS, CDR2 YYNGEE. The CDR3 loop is CASSVGQGGEAFF. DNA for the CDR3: TGTGCCAGCAGCGTCGGACAGGGTGGGGAAGCTTTCTTT.

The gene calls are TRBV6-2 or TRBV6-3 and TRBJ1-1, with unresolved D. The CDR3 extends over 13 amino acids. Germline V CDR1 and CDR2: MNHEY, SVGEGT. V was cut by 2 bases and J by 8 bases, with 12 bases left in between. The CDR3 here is CASSYVASGEAFF. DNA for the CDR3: TGTGCCAGCAGTTACGTAGCGTCTGGGGAAGCTTTCTTT.

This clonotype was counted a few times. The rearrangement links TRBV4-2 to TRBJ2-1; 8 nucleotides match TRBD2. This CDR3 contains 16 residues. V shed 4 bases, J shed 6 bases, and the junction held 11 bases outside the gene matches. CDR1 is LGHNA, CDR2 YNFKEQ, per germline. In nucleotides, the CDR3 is TGTGCCAGCAGCCCAACGGGGGGGGGATTGGGCAATGAGCAGTTCTTC. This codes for CASSPTGGGLGNEQFF.

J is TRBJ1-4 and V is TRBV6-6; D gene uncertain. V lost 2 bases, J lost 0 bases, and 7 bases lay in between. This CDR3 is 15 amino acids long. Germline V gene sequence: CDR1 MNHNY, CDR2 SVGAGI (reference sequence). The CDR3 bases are TGTGCCAGCAGTTACAGGGTCTCAACTAATGAAAAACTGTTTTTT. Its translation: CASSYRVSTNEKLFF.

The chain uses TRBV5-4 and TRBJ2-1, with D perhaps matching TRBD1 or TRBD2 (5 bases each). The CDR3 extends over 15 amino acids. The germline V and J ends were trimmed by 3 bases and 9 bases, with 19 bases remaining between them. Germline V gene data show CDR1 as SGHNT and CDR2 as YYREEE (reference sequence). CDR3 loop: CASSSRDHTNGEQFF. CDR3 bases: TGTGCCAGCAGCTCCCGGGACCACACCAACGGTGAGCAGTTCTTC.

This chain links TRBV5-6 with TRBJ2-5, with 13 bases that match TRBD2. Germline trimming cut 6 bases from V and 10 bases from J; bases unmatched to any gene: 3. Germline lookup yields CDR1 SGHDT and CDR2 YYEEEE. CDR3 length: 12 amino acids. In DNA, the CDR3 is TGTGCCAGCAACAGGACTAGCGGGGGCCAGTACTTC. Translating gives CASNRTSGGQYF. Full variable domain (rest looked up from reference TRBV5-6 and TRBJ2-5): DAGVTQSPTHLIKTRGQQVTLRCSPKSGHDTVSWYQQALGQGPQFIFQYYEEEERQRGNFPDRFSGHQFPNYSSELNVNALLLGDSALYLCASNRTSGGQYFGPGTRLLVL.